Listed here are 17 T cell receptor beta chains from one sample, sequenced in a study of identical twins. TCRdb analysed the 5' RACE reads with MiXCR anew, one entry per CDR3 protein. This sample yields a few hundred thousand distinct CDR3 sequences, of which 13% to 15% are seen a single time; approximately 0.98% belongs to the top ten. These data were likewise used in another study, on yellow fever vaccine responses in identical twins.

The sequencing sample was made of CD4+ T cells sorted from blood. These receptors all come from a woman under 30 in good health.

A few counts support this clonotype. This sequence joins TRBV18 and TRBJ2-7, with D tentatively TRBD2 (6 bases). V was shortened by 5 bases and J by 4 bases, with 15 bases between the two germline ends. Germline V lookup: CDR1 KGHSH, CDR2 LQKENI. This CDR3 spans 14 amino acids. The CDR3 sequence is CASSNGSGGYEQYF. DNA of the CDR3: TGTGCCAGCTCAAATGGTTCAGGAGGGTACGAGCAGTACTTC.

The genes are TRBV27 and TRBJ2-5, with 8 positions matching TRBD1. The length of the CDR3 is 15 residues. In germline, CDR1 is MNHEY, CDR2 SMNVEV (reference sequence). V was clipped by 8 bases and J by 4 bases; unmatched bases: 12. The CDR3 bases are TGTGCCAGCTCTTATGGACAGGGCAGTAGAGAGACCCAGTACTTC. This translates into CASSYGQGSRETQYF.

This clonotype was detected only a few times. The DNA of the CDR3 is TGTGCCTGGAGGGCGAACAGGGTTTTAAACTATGGCTACACCTTC. This codes for CAWRANRVLNYGYTF. This chain joins TRBV30 and TRBJ1-2; D may be TRBD1 (6 bases). V was cut by 3 bases and J by 2 bases, with 16 bases left in between. Germline CDR1 is GTSNPN and CDR2 is SVGIG (reference sequence). This CDR3 comprises 15 residues.

At least ten counts were recorded for this clonotype. The chain is built from TRBV7-2 and TRBJ2-7; a weak D match, TRBD2 (6 bases). Germline-derived CDR1 and CDR2 are SGHTA and FQGNSA. Trimming left V 0 bases short and J 2 bases short, with 8 bases between. The CDR3 has 14 amino acids. CDR3 DNA: TGTGCCAGCAGCTTAGCCGGACTAACCTACGAGCAGTACTTC. It yields the protein CASSLAGLTYEQYF.

The chain has TRBV7-9 and TRBJ2-3; 14 bases are shared with TRBD2. The CDR3 runs 17 residues. With V trimmed by 4 bases and J by 2 bases, 5 bases remained unmatched. CDR1 and CDR2 from the germline V gene are SEHNR and FQNEAQ (reference sequence). As DNA, the CDR3 is TGTGCCAGCAGCTCAGGACTAGCGGGGGGCGCCACAGATACGCAGTATTTT. Protein sequence: CASSSGLAGGATDTQYF. The whole variable domain, remainder taken from reference TRBV7-9 and TRBJ2-3, is DTGVSQNPRHKITKRGQNVTFRCDPISEHNRLYWYRQTLGQGPEFLTYFQNEAQLEKSRLLSDRFSAERPKGSFSTLEIQRTEQGDSAMYLCASSSGLAGGATDTQYFGPGTRLTVL.

The sample holds a few counts of this clonotype. The V call is TRBV5-1, the J call TRBJ2-1, with D tentatively TRBD2 (6 bases). Germline-derived CDR1 and CDR2 are SGHRS and YFSETQ. V was trimmed by 8 bases and J by 6 bases, leaving 21 bases between them. There are 15 residues in the CDR3. In nucleotides, the CDR3 is TGCGCCAGTAGGCCCGGCCGCGGGGTCGTCAATGAGCAGTTCTTC. Residues: CASRPGRGVVNEQFF.

The table lists this clonotype with many counts. The rearrangement joins TRBV11-1 to TRBJ2-6; 7 bases are a match to TRBD1. The CDR3 loop spans 19 amino acids. Trimming at V came to 2 bases and at J to 0 bases, leaving 10 bases not matched to a gene. Germline CDR1 SGHAT, CDR2 FQDESV (reference sequence). The CDR3 loop is CASSLRVGQSNSGANVLTF. The CDR3 bases are TGTGCCAGCAGCTTACGGGTGGGACAGTCGAACTCTGGGGCCAACGTCCTGACTTTC.

The sample holds a few counts of this clonotype. The chain combines TRBV5-1 with TRBJ2-1; 7 positions match TRBD2. This CDR3 is 16 amino acids long. Germline V gene data show CDR1 as SGHRS and CDR2 as YFSETQ. V lost 0 bases, J lost 4 bases, and 7 bases stayed unmatched. The CDR3 loop is CASSLGKTSEYNEQFF. Here the CDR3 DNA reads TGCGCCAGCAGCTTGGGCAAAACTAGCGAATACAATGAGCAGTTCTTC.

This clonotype was detected a few times. The CDR3 coding sequence is TGTGCCTGGAGAGAGGGCGGGGGCCCCCACAATGAGCAGTTCTTC. It yields the protein CAWREGGGPHNEQFF. This chain connects TRBV30 to TRBJ2-1; D might be TRBD2 (7 bases). From germline, CDR1 is GTSNPN and CDR2 SVGIG (reference sequence). V gave up 3 bases and J gave up 5 bases, with 17 bases separating them. The CDR3 runs to 15 residues.

V usage is TRBV30 and J usage is TRBJ1-4, with D possibly being TRBD1 (5 bases). Deletions cut 3 bases from V and 8 bases from J, with 16 bases between. Germline loops: CDR1 GTSNPN, CDR2 SVGIG (reference sequence). The CDR3 spans 14 residues. CDR3 in amino acids: CAWRPGPKGEKLFF. Written as DNA, the CDR3 is TGTGCCTGGAGGCCGGGCCCTAAGGGGGAAAAACTGTTTTTT.

CDR3 residues: CSVDRAGTDTQYF. The CDR3 coding sequence is TGCAGCGTTGACAGGGCAGGCACAGATACGCAGTATTTT. The chain carries TRBV29-1 and TRBJ2-3, with D maybe TRBD1 (5 bases). Trimming cost V 3 bases and J 1 base, with 8 bases left between them. The length of the CDR3 is 13 residues. Germline V lookup: CDR1 SQVTM, CDR2 ANQGSEA.

In its sample, this clonotype was seen a few times. The chain joins TRBV11-2 to TRBJ2-1, with 7 bases fitting TRBD1. The CDR3 is 17 amino acids. V dropped 0 bases and J dropped 2; count of bases not matched to a gene: 7. The germline V gene encodes CDR1 SGHAT and CDR2 FQNNGV. CDR3 DNA: TGTGCCAGCAGCTTAGAAATGGGACAGCTTACCTACAATGAGCAGTTCTTC. Translating it yields CASSLEMGQLTYNEQFF.

This clonotype appeared many times. The CDR3 sequence: CAISGKEGTGGYDGYTF. The CDR3 DNA follows: TGTGCCATCAGTGGTAAAGAGGGAACAGGGGGCTATGATGGCTACACCTTC. The chain couples TRBV10-3 to TRBJ1-2; TRBD1 aligns across 9 bases. The CDR3 runs 17 residues. With V trimmed by 4 bases and J by 6 bases, 15 bases remained unmatched. The germline V gene has CDR1 ENHRY and CDR2 SYGVKD.

This chain joins TRBV12-3 or TRBV12-4 and TRBJ1-5; a weak D match, TRBD1 (5 bases). This CDR3 contains 15 residues. V was clipped by 6 bases and J by 7 bases, with 19 bases between them. This chain's CDR3 is CASRPGMGWDQPQHF. CDR3 nucleotides: TGTGCCAGCAGACCCGGGATGGGCTGGGACCAGCCCCAGCATTTT.

This clonotype showed up just a few times. This chain uses TRBV6-1 with TRBJ1-1; D remains ambiguous. CDR1 is MNHNS and CDR2 is SASEGT in the germline V gene. V dropped 6 bases and J dropped 5 bases, with 13 bases sitting between them. This CDR3 has 13 amino acids. The CDR3 nucleotides read TGTGCCAGCAGGCCCCTATCAGCGACTGAAGCTTTCTTT. It is translated as CASRPLSATEAFF.

The V gene is TRBV2, the J gene TRBJ2-1, with 8 bases matching TRBD2. V trimming: 8 bases; J trimming: 8 bases; junction bases outside the gene matches: 14. From germline, CDR1 is SNHLY and CDR2 FYNNEI. The CDR3 is made up of 15 amino acids. In DNA, the CDR3 is TGTGCCAGCCATTCCAAGACACTAGCGGTCCATGAGCAGTTCTTC. Its translation is CASHSKTLAVHEQFF. Combining the CDR3 with reference TRBV2 and TRBJ2-1 gives the whole variable domain EPEVTQTPSHQVTQMGQEVILRCVPISNHLYFYWYRQILGQKVEFLVSFYNNEISEKSEIFDDQFSVERPDGSNFTLKIRSTKLEDSAMYFCASHSKTLAVHEQFFGPGTRLTVL.

This clonotype was observed once. The V call is TRBV24-1, the J call TRBJ2-3; D tentatively fits TRBD1 or TRBD2 (5 bases each). Germline lookup yields CDR1 KGHDR and CDR2 SFDVKD. The CDR3 is made up of 18 amino acids. Trimming left V 3 bases short and J 5 bases short, with 23 bases between. The CDR3 protein is CATSDPGAVDGGGDTQYF. The CDR3 nucleotides are TGTGCCACCAGTGATCCCGGGGCGGTGGATGGCGGTGGAGATACGCAGTATTTT.